The TCR beta chain under discussion was sequenced for a study of tissue T cells after allogeneic stem cell transplantation. Concerning this clone itself: Its target is not known.

Using immunoSEQ multiplex PCR, the repertoire was profiled, and TCRdb retains in-frame clones only, with some absent. The sample has 9,000 to 10,000 clones; roughly 60% are singletons. Broader study findings: Shared clones across patients were few; motif clustering revealed tissue-specific shared signatures. Anatomically similar tissues had similar TCR repertoires within each patient.

The CDR3 is made up of 16 amino acids. In germline, CDR1 is ENHRY, CDR2 SYGVKD. V shed 5 bases, J shed 0 bases, and the junction held 5 bases outside the gene matches. This TCR was sampled from a woman between 18 and 55 years old with breast cancer. The sequences come from tissue from the jejunum, collected at autopsy. The chain has TRBV10-3 and TRBJ2-3, with 10 bases matching TRBD1. The chain's CDR3 is CAISSRTGGSTDTQYF. CDR3 sequence (DNA): TGTGCCATCAGTTCCCGGACAGGGGGGAGCACAGATACGCAGTATTTT.